A selection of T cell receptor beta chains follows, all from one sample in a study of blood T cell repertoires in COVID-19. Produced via immunoSEQ multiplex PCR; TCRdb's table is partial and in-frame only. Of about 29,000 clones in the sample, 89% were seen once. Sequenced input: peripheral blood. All receptors come from a human donor in a cohort sampled during active COVID-19. The CDR3 runs from the conserved cysteine through the conserved F or W. The size entry is marked missing in some rows and otherwise reads once, few, many or a size class.

few,TRBV6-5,TRBJ2-7,15,CASSRTSGGIYEQYF
NA,TRBV2,TRBJ2-5,16,CASSSRETGTGETQYF
once,TRBV5-1,TRBJ2-3,16,CASSPLTGGIRDTQYF
NA,TRBV9,TRBJ2-7,16,CASSKRDGTGVFEQYF
NA,TRBV9,TRBJ2-5,15,CASSPHHRGEETQYF
NA,TRBV6-6,TRBJ2-3,15,CASSLLAKGTDTQYF
few,TRBV12-3/TRBV12-4,TRBJ2-1,12,CASSLLEAEQFF
NA,TRBV6-2/TRBV6-3,TRBJ1-2,14,CASSSEQLPYGYTF
NA,TRBV11-2,TRBJ2-7,15,CASSYSGTGFYEQYF
NA,TRBV13,TRBJ2-7,14,CASSSQTGYNEQYF
NA,TRBV4-1,TRBJ2-3,18,CASSLGLAGVLVRDTQYF
NA,TRBV3-1/TRBV3-2,TRBJ2-2,17,CASSPVPGLANTGELFF
NA,TRBV5-6,TRBJ2-6,15,CASSLGTLGANVLTF
NA,TRBV6-5,TRBJ1-1,14,CASSYRTGETEAFF
NA,TRBV9,TRBJ2-1,13,CASSVRGGWEQFF
few,TRBV6-5,TRBJ1-2,12,CAGRQGSYGYTF
few,TRBV7-2,TRBJ1-4,15,CASRVAPGGGEKLFF
NA,TRBV27,TRBJ1-3,15,CASSYSGGSGNTIYF
NA,TRBV7-8,TRBJ1-1,12,CASSYRGLEAFF
NA,TRBV3-1/TRBV3-2,TRBJ2-3,16,CASSRNTGGPGDTQYF
NA,TRBV5-5,TRBJ1-3,15,CASSLEAGQGNTIYF
NA,TRBV13,TRBJ2-5,15,CASSFRRTGAETQYF
NA,TRBV10-3,TRBJ2-7,13,CAIGQGGDYEQYF
NA,TRBV6-5,TRBJ1-2,13,CASSYRTGDGYTF
NA,TRBV12-3/TRBV12-4,TRBJ2-7,13,CASSSGQGYEQYF
NA,TRBV6-5,TRBJ2-7,14,CASSPGTASYEQYF
NA,TRBV2,TRBJ1-2,15,CASSEPIRAPYGYTF
NA,TRBV5-1,TRBJ1-1,17,CASSPALQGPRNTEAFF
NA,TRBV19,TRBJ1-3,16,CASSISGRSLGNTIYF
NA,TRBV3-1/TRBV3-2,TRBJ2-2,15,CASSTRQGATGELFF
few,TRBV7-3,TRBJ2-7,13,CASSELLVTEQYF
NA,TRBV30,TRBJ2-3,14,CAWSLAALTDTQYF
NA,TRBV28,TRBJ1-4,14,CASSQQGLNEKLFF
NA,TRBV20-1,TRBJ1-6,15,CSASVRGSYNSPLHF
NA,TRBV7-9,TRBJ2-1,14,CATLETPSYNEQFF
NA,TRBV6-5,TRBJ1-2,14,CASSTLTGIYGYTF
NA,TRBV30,TRBJ2-7,14,CAWMRQTGVDEQYF
NA,TRBV30,TRBJ1-1,13,CAWVGGVNTEAFF
NA,TRBV7-2,TRBJ1-2,14,CASSQGQGDYGYTF
NA,TRBV3-1/TRBV3-2,TRBJ2-7,15,CASSQDSGGSHEQYF
NA,TRBV7-2,TRBJ2-3,13,CASRVSGVDTQYF
NA,TRBV7-6,TRBJ2-2,14,CASSPDRDAGELFF
NA,TRBV15,TRBJ1-5,15,CATSRSTGGNQPQHF
NA,TRBV6-5,TRBJ1-2,15,CASSYLPGGGYGYTF
NA,TRBV5-6,TRBJ1-4,14,CASSLGGLTEKLFF
NA,TRBV18,TRBJ1-2,14,CASSSGQLNYGYTF
NA,TRBV5-4,TRBJ2-7,13,CASSLLVANEQYF
medium-sized,TRBV27,TRBJ2-5,14,CASSERDSQETQYF
NA,TRBV5-1,TRBJ1-5,13,CASSLGADQPQHF
NA,TRBV5-1,TRBJ2-5,16,CASSGTGGGTRETQYF
NA,TRBV27,TRBJ1-2,16,CASSRAGTGDYYGYTF
NA,TRBV27,TRBJ2-3,16,CASSSPPGLARDTQYF
NA,TRBV6-6,TRBJ1-4,15,CASKPHEVINEKLFF
NA,TRBV7-9,TRBJ2-1,14,CASSRTGGRNEQFF
NA,TRBV4-2,TRBJ1-5,17,CASSQDSGRGRPQPQHF